Following are 9 T cell receptor beta chains from one sample sequenced in a study of OX40 agonist ivuxolimab in advanced cancers. TCRdb's copy holds only in-frame clones and misses some; the assay was immunoSEQ multiplex PCR. The sample lists fewer than 70,000 clones, more than 70% occurring once. This sample comprised CD4+ or CD8+ T cells sorted from blood, obtained in a trial of the OX40 agonist ivuxolimab. All receptors come from an adult with an advanced solid tumor such as melanoma, head and neck, liver or kidney cancer.

This clone was seen a few times. J is TRBJ2-7 and V is TRBV5-4; 10 bases map to TRBD2. Germline trimming cut 2 bases from V and 3 bases from J; bases unmatched to any gene: 5. The CDR3 is 15 amino acids. Per germline, CDR1 SGHNT and CDR2 YYREEE (reference sequence). The CDR3 nucleotides read TGTGCCAGCAGCTTCGGGCTAGCGGGAGACTACGAGCAGTACTTC. Translated, it gives CASSFGLAGDYEQYF.

CDR3 region: CASSSRGGIPDTQYF. CDR3 coding DNA: TGTGCCAGCAGCTCTAGGGGGGGCATCCCAGATACGCAGTATTTT. The V call is TRBV7-2, the J call TRBJ2-3; possibly TRBD2 for D (7 bases). The CDR3 extends over 15 amino acids. Looked up from germline, CDR1 is SGHTA and CDR2 is FQGNSA. V was cut by 4 bases and J by 4 bases, with 15 bases left in between.

The V call is TRBV6-5, the J call TRBJ2-5, with D unresolved. In germline, CDR1 is MNHEY, CDR2 SVGAGI. The CDR3 loop spans 13 amino acids. Trimming stripped 4 bases from V and 5 bases from J, with 11 bases between. In DNA, the CDR3 is TGTGCCAGCAGTTTTTTTCTAGGGGAGACCCAGTACTTC. It translates to CASSFFLGETQYF.

The chain has TRBV7-2 and TRBJ1-1; D gene uncertain. CDR1 and CDR2 from the germline V gene are SGHTA and FQGNSA. V lost 4 bases and J 5 bases, leaving 11 bases between the germline ends. The CDR3 extends over 13 amino acids. The CDR3 bases are TGTGCCAGCAGCTCAGATAGTAAAACTGAAGCTTTCTTT. As protein: CASSSDSKTEAFF.

J is TRBJ2-7 and V is TRBV5-1; no reliable D call. Per germline, CDR1 SGHRS and CDR2 YFSETQ. Between the trimmed V and J ends, which lost 0 bases and 6 bases, there was a span of 13 bases. This CDR3 has 14 amino acids. Here the CDR3 reads CASSLDPVLLEQYF. The CDR3 bases are TGCGCCAGCAGCTTGGATCCAGTCCTACTCGAGCAGTACTTC. Full variable domain (rest looked up from reference TRBV5-1 and TRBJ2-7): KAGVTQTPRYLIKTRGQQVTLSCSPISGHRSVSWYQQTPGQGLQFLFEYFSETQRNKGNFPGRFSGRQFSNSRSEMNVSTLELGDSALYLCASSLDPVLLEQYFGPGTRLTVT.

V usage is TRBV2 and J usage is TRBJ1-1, with unresolved D. Germline loops: CDR1 SNHLY, CDR2 FYNNEI. Trimming removed 5 bases at V and 1 base at J, with 11 bases between. This CDR3 is 14 amino acids long. CDR3 DNA sequence: TGTGCCAGCAGTCTCCAGACTAGGAACACTGAAGCTTTCTTT. Residues: CASSLQTRNTEAFF.

This clone showed up just a few times. The chain carries TRBV28 and TRBJ1-3; TRBD1 matches at 11 bases. V was pared by 6 bases and J by 4 bases, with 8 bases of the junction left unmatched. From germline, CDR1 is MDHEN and CDR2 SYDVKM. The CDR3 covers 16 residues. The CDR3 sequence: CASSAAGQGAGNTIYF. The CDR3 DNA reads TGTGCCAGCAGCGCTGCCGGACAGGGGGCCGGAAACACCATATATTTT.

This clone was seen just once. The V call is TRBV30, the J call TRBJ1-5; D is uncertain. Germline V CDR1 and CDR2: GTSNPN, SVGIG (reference sequence). V shed 0 bases and J shed 1 base, with 7 bases lying between them. This CDR3 is 14 amino acids long. The CDR3 DNA sequence: TGTGCCTGGAGTGTACATGGGAGCAATCAGCCCCAGCATTTT. Translation: CAWSVHGSNQPQHF.

V usage is TRBV10-3 and J usage is TRBJ2-5; 7 bases are a match to TRBD1. Germline values: CDR1 ENHRY, CDR2 SYGVKD. This CDR3 has 14 residues. The ends lost 0 bases at V and 3 bases at J; junction bases unmatched: 1. CDR3 nucleotides: TGTGCCATCAGTGAGTCAGGGGGCGAAGAGACCCAGTACTTC. Translation gives CAISESGGEETQYF.